These 14 T cell receptor beta chains originate from one sample sequenced in a study of PD-L1 blockade in urothelial cancer. Measured with immunoSEQ multiplex PCR; TCRdb has only the in-frame clones, and not every one. The sample lists roughly 39,000 clones, 90% to 95% seen once, with approximately 10% in the top ten. This sample's time point: pretreatment peripheral blood. Sample: PBMCs, taken around atezolizumab (anti-PD-L1) treatment. These receptors came from a woman in her fifties or sixties with urothelial cancer.

J is TRBJ2-3 and V is TRBV14, with unresolved D. CDR1 and CDR2 from the germline V gene are SGHDN and FVKESK. The length of the CDR3 is 16 residues. Trimming shortened V by 1 base and J by 3 bases, and 14 bases separated the two germline ends. Here the CDR3 DNA reads TGTGCCAGCAGCCAAGTACGGAGCGCCCTAACAGATACGCAGTATTTT. Translated: CASSQVRSALTDTQYF.

This clone was seen only once. The CDR3 sequence: CSVAVTGLMNTEAFF. The DNA of the CDR3 is TGCAGCGTTGCAGTGACAGGCCTCATGAACACTGAAGCTTTCTTT. V gene TRBV29-1 combines with J gene TRBJ1-1, with D possibly matching TRBD1 (6 bases). CDR3 length: 15 amino acids. Germline V gives CDR1 SQVTM, CDR2 ANQGSEA. Trimming shortened V by 4 bases and J by 0 bases, and 15 bases separated the two germline ends.

The gene calls are TRBV15 and TRBJ1-3; D uncertain. Per germline, CDR1 LNHNV and CDR2 YYDKDF (reference sequence). Trimming left V 2 bases short and J 8 bases short, with 25 bases between. The CDR3 sequence is 18 residues long. CDR3 amino acids: CATSRQGPASLRGHTIYF. The CDR3 DNA reads as TGTGCCACCAGCAGACAAGGCCCAGCGTCCCTTAGAGGGCACACCATATATTTT.

Comments on this clone: At one end the junction does not follow the germline gene, possibly because of a read error. The rearrangement joins TRBV7-7 to TRBJ2-5; D gene unclear. CDR1 is SSHAT, CDR2 FNYEAQ, per germline (reference sequence). The CDR3 is 13 residues long. The CDR3 sequence is CASSLPNSETQYF. The CDR3 region has the DNA TGTGCTAGCAGCTTACCAAACTCGGAGACCCAGTACTTC. The entire variable domain, with the rest obtained from reference TRBV7-7 and TRBJ2-5, is as follows: GAGVSQSPRYKVTKRGQDVTLRCDPISSHATLYWYQQALGQGPEFLTYFNYEAQPDKSGLPSDRFSAERPEGSISTLTIQRTEQRDSAMYRCASSLPNSETQYFGPGTRLLVL.

A few counts support this clone. V is TRBV4-2 and J is TRBJ2-5; 7 nucleotides align to TRBD2. The CDR3 covers 15 residues. Germline lookup yields CDR1 LGHNA and CDR2 YNFKEQ. V was clipped by 0 bases and J by 4 bases; unmatched bases: 5. The chain's CDR3 is CASSQDRGSAETQYF. In nucleotides, the CDR3 is TGTGCCAGCAGCCAAGACCGCGGGAGCGCAGAGACCCAGTACTTC.

The J gene is TRBJ2-2, the V gene TRBV7-2; tentatively, D is TRBD2 (6 bases). The CDR3 extends over 15 amino acids. The V gene lost 5 bases and the J gene lost 3 bases, with 13 bases spanning the gap. Germline CDR1 SGHTA, CDR2 FQGNSA. The DNA for the CDR3 is TGTGCCAGCAGCCCCGGAGGGGCCCACACCGGGGAGCTGTTTTTT. Its translation is CASSPGGAHTGELFF.

The chain uses TRBV7-9 and TRBJ2-7; D is perhaps TRBD2 (5 bases). From germline, CDR1 is SEHNR and CDR2 FQNEAQ (reference sequence). Trimming stripped 6 bases from V and 4 bases from J, with 13 bases between. The CDR3 loop spans 13 amino acids. This chain's CDR3 is CASRDGLTYEQYF. In nucleotides, the CDR3 is TGTGCCAGCAGAGATGGACTCACATACGAGCAGTACTTC.

V gene TRBV5-6 combines with J gene TRBJ2-7, with D possibly TRBD1 on 5 matching bases. V lost 4 bases and J lost 3, with 11 bases in between. Germline CDR1 and CDR2: SGHDT and YYEEEE. The CDR3 loop spans 13 amino acids. The CDR3: CASSPWGLYEQYF. CDR3 nucleotide sequence: TGTGCCAGCAGCCCCTGGGGCCTCTACGAGCAGTACTTC.

The chain employs TRBV27 and TRBJ2-7, with a weak D call TRBD2 (6 bases). The CDR3 extends over 14 amino acids. The germline CDR1 and CDR2 sequences are MNHEY and SMNVEV (reference sequence). Deletions cut 4 bases from V and 4 bases from J, with 14 bases between. This chain's CDR3 is CASSYAGGGYEQYF. The CDR3 nucleotides are TGTGCCAGCAGTTACGCCGGGGGTGGGTACGAGCAGTACTTC.

The chain uses TRBV18 and TRBJ2-5; D remains unclear. The ends were cut back, 4 bases at V and 2 bases at J, with 8 bases in the middle. CDR3 length: 13 amino acids. Germline assignment: CDR1 KGHSH and CDR2 LQKENI. The CDR3 loop reads CASSLRVQETQYF. The CDR3, as DNA: TGTGCCAGCTCACTACGGGTACAAGAGACCCAGTACTTC.

The CDR3 DNA follows: TGTGCCAGCAGTGGTAGCTCTGGAAACACCATATATTTT. This codes for CASSGSSGNTIYF. This chain connects TRBV6-1 to TRBJ1-3; D is uncertain. Germline loops: CDR1 MNHNS, CDR2 SASEGT. CDR3 length: 13 amino acids. V was clipped by 4 bases and J by 0 bases, with 4 bases between them.

V usage is TRBV5-1 and J usage is TRBJ1-1; D may be TRBD1 (6 bases). Germline CDR1 and CDR2: SGHRS and YFSETQ. Trimming took 2 bases from V and 1 from J, leaving 9 bases between them. The CDR3 is 14 residues long. The CDR3 region is CASSLQDRNTEAFF. CDR3 bases: TGCGCCAGCAGCTTACAGGACAGGAACACTGAAGCTTTCTTT.

Notes on this clone: This sample includes further DNA sequences coding for the same CDR3. V is TRBV5-6 and J is TRBJ1-1; D may be TRBD1 (6 bases). This CDR3 is built from 13 residues. Germline values: CDR1 SGHDT, CDR2 YYEEEE. V lost 2 bases and J lost 6, with 11 bases in between. The CDR3, as DNA: TGTGCCAGCAGCTTTCCAGGGGTTGCTGAAGCTTTCTTT. This sequence encodes CASSFPGVAEAFF.

The chain employs TRBV29-1 and TRBJ1-3; possibly TRBD1 for D (6 bases). Looked up from germline, CDR1 is SQVTM and CDR2 is ANQGSEA. Trimming removed 5 bases at V and 4 bases at J, with 12 bases between. The CDR3 length is 13 residues. CDR3: CSVRRGQGNTIYF. The CDR3 coding sequence is TGCAGCGTTAGGCGGGGGCAAGGAAACACCATATATTTT.